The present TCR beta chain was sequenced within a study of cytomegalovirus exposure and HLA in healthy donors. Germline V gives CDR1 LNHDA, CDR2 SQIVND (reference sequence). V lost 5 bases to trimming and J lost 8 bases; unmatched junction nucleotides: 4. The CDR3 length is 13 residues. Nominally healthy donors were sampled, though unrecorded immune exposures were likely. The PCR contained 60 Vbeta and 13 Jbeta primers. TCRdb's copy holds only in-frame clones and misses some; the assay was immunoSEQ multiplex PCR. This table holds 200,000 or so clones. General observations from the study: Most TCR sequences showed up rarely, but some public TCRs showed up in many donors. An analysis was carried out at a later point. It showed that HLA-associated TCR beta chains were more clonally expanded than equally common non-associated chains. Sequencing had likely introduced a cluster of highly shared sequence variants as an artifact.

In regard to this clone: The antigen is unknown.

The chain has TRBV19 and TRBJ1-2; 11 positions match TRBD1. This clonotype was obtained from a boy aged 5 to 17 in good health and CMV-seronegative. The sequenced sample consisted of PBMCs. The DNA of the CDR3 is TGTGCCAGTAGTCTGGGACAGGGGGGGGGCTACACCTTC. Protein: CASSLGQGGGYTF. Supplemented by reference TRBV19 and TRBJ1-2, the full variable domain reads DGGITQSPKYLFRKEGQNVTLSCEQNLNHDAMYWYRQDPGQGLRLIYYSQIVNDFQKGDIAEGYSVSREKKESFPLTVTSAQKNPTAFYLCASSLGQGGGYTFGSGTRLTVV.